The T cell receptor beta chain described here comes from a study of blood T cell repertoires in COVID-19. The protocol was immunoSEQ multiplex PCR, while the TCRdb copy is restricted to in-frame clones and leaves out a portion. This table has more than 200,000 clones, about 88% appearing once. This clonotype originated in a man aged 25 to 40 with active or convalescent COVID-19. The sequencing sample was made of peripheral blood.

CDR3 in DNA: TGTGCCAGCAGTTCGATCGGACTAGCCGATGAGCAGTTCTTC. This codes for CASSSIGLADEQFF. V usage is TRBV6-5 and J usage is TRBJ2-1; 8 bases fit TRBD2. Per germline, CDR1 MNHEY and CDR2 SVGAGI. This CDR3 is built from 14 residues. V lost 4 bases to trimming and J lost 8 bases; unmatched junction nucleotides: 7.